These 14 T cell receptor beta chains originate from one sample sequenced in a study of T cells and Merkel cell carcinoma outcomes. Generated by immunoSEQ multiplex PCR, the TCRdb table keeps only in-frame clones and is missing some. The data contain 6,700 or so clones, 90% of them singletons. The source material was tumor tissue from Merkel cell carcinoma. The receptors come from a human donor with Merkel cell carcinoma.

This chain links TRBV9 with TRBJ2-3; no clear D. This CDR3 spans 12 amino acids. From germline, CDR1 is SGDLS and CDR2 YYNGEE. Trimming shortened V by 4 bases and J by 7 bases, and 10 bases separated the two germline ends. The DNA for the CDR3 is TGTGCCAGCAGCTTCCTACCCTATACGCAGTATTTT. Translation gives CASSFLPYTQYF.

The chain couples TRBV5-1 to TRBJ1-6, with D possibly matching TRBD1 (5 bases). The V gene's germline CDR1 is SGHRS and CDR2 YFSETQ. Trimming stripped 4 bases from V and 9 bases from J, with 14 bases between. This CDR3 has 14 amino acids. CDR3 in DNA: TGCGCCAGCAGCGCCAGGGAACAAGGTTCACCCCTCCACTTT. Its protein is CASSAREQGSPLHF.

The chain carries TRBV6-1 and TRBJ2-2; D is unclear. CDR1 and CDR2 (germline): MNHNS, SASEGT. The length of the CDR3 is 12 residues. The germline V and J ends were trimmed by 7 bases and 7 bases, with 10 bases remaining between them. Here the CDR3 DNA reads TGTGCCAGCACCCCTACCGTCGGGGAGCTGTTTTTT. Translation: CASTPTVGELFF.

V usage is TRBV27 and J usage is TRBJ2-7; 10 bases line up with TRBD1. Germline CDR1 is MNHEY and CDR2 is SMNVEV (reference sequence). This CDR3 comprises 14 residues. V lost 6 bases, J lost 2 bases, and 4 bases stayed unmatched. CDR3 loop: CASRKGQGTYEQYF. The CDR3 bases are TGTGCCAGCAGAAAGGGACAGGGGACCTACGAGCAGTACTTC.

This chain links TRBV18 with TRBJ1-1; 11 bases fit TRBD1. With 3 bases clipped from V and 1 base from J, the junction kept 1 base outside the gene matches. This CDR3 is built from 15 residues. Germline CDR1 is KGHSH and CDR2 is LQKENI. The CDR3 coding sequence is TGTGCCAGCTCACCCGGACAGGGGGCGAACACTGAAGCTTTCTTT. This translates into CASSPGQGANTEAFF.

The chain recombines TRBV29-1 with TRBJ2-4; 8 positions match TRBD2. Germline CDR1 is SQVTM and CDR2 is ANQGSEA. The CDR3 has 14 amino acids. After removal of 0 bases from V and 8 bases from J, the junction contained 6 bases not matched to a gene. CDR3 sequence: CSVEDRGGTDIQYF. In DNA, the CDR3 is TGCAGCGTTGAAGATCGGGGGGGGACGGACATTCAGTACTTC.

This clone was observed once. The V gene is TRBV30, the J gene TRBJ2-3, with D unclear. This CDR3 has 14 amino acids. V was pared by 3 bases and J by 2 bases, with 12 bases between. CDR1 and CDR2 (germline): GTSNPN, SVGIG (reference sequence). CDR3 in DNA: TGTGCCTGGAGCTCACCTCAAGTCACAGATACGCAGTATTTT. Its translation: CAWSSPQVTDTQYF.

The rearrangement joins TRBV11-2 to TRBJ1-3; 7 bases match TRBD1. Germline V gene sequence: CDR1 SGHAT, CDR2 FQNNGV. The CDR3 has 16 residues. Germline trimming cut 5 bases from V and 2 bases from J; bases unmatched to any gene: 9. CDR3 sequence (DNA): TGTGCCAGCAGCCTGCTTGGGACAGTAACTGGAAACACCATATATTTT. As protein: CASSLLGTVTGNTIYF. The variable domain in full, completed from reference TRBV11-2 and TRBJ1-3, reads EAGVAQSPRYKIIEKRQSVAFWCNPISGHATLYWYQQILGQGPKLLIQFQNNGVVDDSQLPKDRFSAERLKGVDSTLKIQPAKLEDSAVYLCASSLLGTVTGNTIYFGEGSWLTVV.

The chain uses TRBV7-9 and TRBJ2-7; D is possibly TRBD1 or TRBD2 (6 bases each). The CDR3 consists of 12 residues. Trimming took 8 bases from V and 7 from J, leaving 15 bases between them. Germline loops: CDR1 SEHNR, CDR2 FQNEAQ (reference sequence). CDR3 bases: TGTGCCAGCCCGGAGGGGGGTGAAGAGCAGTACGTC. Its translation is CASPEGGEEQYV.

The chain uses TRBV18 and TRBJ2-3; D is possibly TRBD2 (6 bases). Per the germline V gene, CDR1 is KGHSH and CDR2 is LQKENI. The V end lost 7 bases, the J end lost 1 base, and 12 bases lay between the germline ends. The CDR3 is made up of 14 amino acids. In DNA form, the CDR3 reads TGTGCCAGCTTTACTAGCTTAGGCACAGATACGCAGTATTTT. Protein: CASFTSLGTDTQYF.

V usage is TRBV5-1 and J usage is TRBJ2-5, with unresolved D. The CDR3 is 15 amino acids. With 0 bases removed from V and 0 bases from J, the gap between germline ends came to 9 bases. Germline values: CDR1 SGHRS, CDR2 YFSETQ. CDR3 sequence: CASSLEVGHQETQYF. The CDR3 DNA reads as TGCGCCAGCAGCTTGGAGGTAGGCCACCAAGAGACCCAGTACTTC.

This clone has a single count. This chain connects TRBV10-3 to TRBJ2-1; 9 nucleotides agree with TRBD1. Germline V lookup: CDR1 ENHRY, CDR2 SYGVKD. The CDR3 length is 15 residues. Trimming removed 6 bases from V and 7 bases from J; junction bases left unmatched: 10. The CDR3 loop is CAIRAGTGRVNEQFF. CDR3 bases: TGTGCCATCAGAGCGGGGACAGGGCGAGTTAATGAGCAGTTCTTC.

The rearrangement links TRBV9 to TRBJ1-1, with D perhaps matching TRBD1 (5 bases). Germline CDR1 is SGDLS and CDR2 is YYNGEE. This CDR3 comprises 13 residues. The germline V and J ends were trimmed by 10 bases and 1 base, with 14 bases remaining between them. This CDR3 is CAGNRLSNTEAFF. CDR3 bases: TGTGCCGGGAACAGGTTATCGAACACTGAAGCTTTCTTT.

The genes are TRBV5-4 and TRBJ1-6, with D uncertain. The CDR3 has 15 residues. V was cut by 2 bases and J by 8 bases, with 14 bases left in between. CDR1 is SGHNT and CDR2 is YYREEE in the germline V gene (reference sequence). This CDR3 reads CASSFDRDRYSPLHF. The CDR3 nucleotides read TGTGCCAGCAGCTTCGACCGAGATCGCTATTCACCCCTCCACTTT.